The present entry profiles one T cell receptor (beta chain) with its context. The antigen is unknown. 60 Vbeta and 13 Jbeta primers were used in PCR. Sequencing used immunoSEQ multiplex PCR; TCRdb keeps in-frame clones, though not all of them. The table lists 150,000 to 200,000 clones, around 80% of them singletons. This sample was taken from a study of cytomegalovirus exposure and HLA in healthy donors. On the study more broadly: HLA-typed donors were the source of approximately 88 million unique TCRs held in an early data release.

The germline V and J ends were trimmed by 7 bases and 7 bases, with 13 bases remaining between them. Germline CDR1 and CDR2: SQVTM and ANQGSEA. The length of the CDR3 is 11 residues. Study outcomes and limitations: Analysis was carried out at a later point, and it linked a missense DCLRE1C variant to TCR beta V- and J-gene trimming. Reported results showed that the classifier diagnosed cytomegalovirus status with high specificity and sensitivity.

The J gene is TRBJ1-2, the V gene TRBV29-1; D possibly corresponds to TRBD1 (5 bases). Input material: PBMCs. The receptor's source is a man between 18 and 29 years old in good health and CMV-seronegative. The CDR3 DNA is TGCAGCGCTCCAGGGCAGGCTGGCTACACCTTC. This translates into CSAPGQAGYTF.